These 15 T cell receptor beta chains came from one sample sequenced in a study of blood T cell repertoires in COVID-19 (dated by TCRdb to 2020 to 2021). The library was built by means of the immunoSEQ multiplex PCR assay. The clones in this table, taken by TCRdb from immuneACCESS, are in-frame only. Not every clone is retained; where verified, under half of the shortfall comes from an unresolved V gene, and the cause of the rest is unknown. Present in this sample are some 50,000 clones, over 80% of which were seen just once. Jointly, the top ten make up roughly 8.2% of the sample. What was sequenced was peripheral blood. The receptors stem from a man aged 80 or over in a cohort sampled during active COVID-19.

The V and J genes are TRBV7-2 and TRBJ1-2; D is undetermined. Per the germline V gene, CDR1 is SGHTA and CDR2 is FQGNSA. The germline V and J ends were trimmed by 5 bases and 7 bases, with 11 bases remaining between them. CDR3 length equals 12 residues. The CDR3 DNA reads as TGTGCCAGCAGCACTCCTCCGGGTGGCTACACCTTC. Translated: CASSTPPGGYTF.

The gene calls are TRBV19 and TRBJ1-5, with D possibly TRBD1 on 6 matching bases. Trimming stripped 1 base from V and 6 bases from J, with 10 bases between. CDR1 LNHDA and CDR2 SQIVND come from the germline V gene (reference sequence). The CDR3 covers 14 residues. The CDR3 is CASSIARGGQPQHF. CDR3 DNA: TGTGCCAGTAGTATAGCAAGGGGGGGTCAGCCCCAGCATTTT.

The chain employs TRBV15 and TRBJ1-3; 11 bases are a match to TRBD1. Looked up from germline, CDR1 is LNHNV and CDR2 is YYDKDF (reference sequence). J was trimmed by 1 base and V by 1 base; bases with no gene match: 3. The CDR3 is made up of 17 amino acids. CDR3 in amino acids: CATSRGGQGGSGNTIYF. The CDR3, as DNA: TGTGCCACCAGCAGAGGGGGACAGGGGGGATCTGGAAACACCATATATTTT.

The rearrangement links TRBV7-3 to TRBJ2-2, with a weak D call TRBD1 (5 bases). With 5 bases removed from V and 6 bases from J, the gap between germline ends came to 10 bases. This CDR3 spans 13 amino acids. CDR1 and CDR2 (germline): SGHTA, FQGTGA. CDR3 in DNA: TGTGCCAGCAGCGAAGACAGTCCCGGGGAGCTGTTTTTT. Its protein is CASSEDSPGELFF. Together with reference TRBV7-3 and TRBJ2-2, the CDR3 gives the full variable domain: GAGVSQTPSNKVTEKGKYVELRCDPISGHTALYWYRQSLGQGPEFLIYFQGTGAADDSGLPNDRFFAVRPEGSVSTLKIQRTERGDSAVYLCASSEDSPGELFFGEGSRLTVL.

This chain links TRBV21-1 with TRBJ2-1; TRBD1 is the table's D call and was not checked against the DNA. TRBV21-1 is termed a pseudogene. This CDR3 region has 15 residues. The CDR3 DNA is TGTGCCAGCAGCTCACTGGGGGACACCTACAATGAGCAGTTCTTC. This translates into CASSSLGDTYNEQFF.

V and J are TRBV18 and TRBJ1-2; D is undetermined. The ends were cut back, 0 bases at V and 5 bases at J, with 10 bases in the middle. The CDR3 loop spans 14 amino acids. Germline values: CDR1 KGHSH, CDR2 LQKENI. For the CDR3, the DNA is TGTGCCAGCTCACCACCGGCACAGTTTTATGGCTACACCTTC. Translating it yields CASSPPAQFYGYTF.

The chain recombines TRBV6-5 with TRBJ1-5, with a tentative D call TRBD1 (6 bases). Trimming took off 6 bases at V and 8 bases at J, with 17 bases between the two ends. The CDR3 has 14 amino acids. Germline values: CDR1 MNHEY, CDR2 SVGAGI. The CDR3 coding sequence is TGTGCCAGCAGCCGCGACAGGTCAACGGAGCCCCAGCATTTT. Its protein product is CASSRDRSTEPQHF.

This chain uses TRBV28 with TRBJ1-2; 11 bases are shared with TRBD1. Trimming cost V 5 bases and J 6 bases; bases outside gene matches: 5. In germline, CDR1 is MDHEN, CDR2 SYDVKM. This CDR3 is 14 amino acids long. The CDR3 loop reads CASSAPDRGHGYTF. CDR3 coding DNA: TGTGCCAGCAGTGCACCGGACAGGGGGCATGGCTACACCTTC.

The chain employs TRBV11-2 and TRBJ2-1, with D perhaps matching TRBD1 (6 bases). V was shortened by 0 bases and J by 12 bases, with 18 bases between the two germline ends. CDR1 and CDR2 (germline): SGHAT, FQNNGV. This CDR3 has 15 amino acids. CDR3 nucleotides: TGTGCCAGCAGCTTAGAGTCCGGGACACCGATCCGGCAGTTCTTC. Translated, it gives CASSLESGTPIRQFF.

The chain joins TRBV18 to TRBJ2-7; 8 positions agree with TRBD1. Germline values: CDR1 KGHSH, CDR2 LQKENI. The ends lost 1 base at V and 4 bases at J; junction bases unmatched: 9. The CDR3 spans 16 residues. The CDR3 DNA reads as TGTGCCAGCTCACCACACGGGCAGGGGGCTTTTTACGAGCAGTACTTC. It specifies CASSPHGQGAFYEQYF.

In this sample, this clone turned up a few times. This sequence joins TRBV24-1 and TRBJ2-4, with TRBD2 as a possible D gene (5 bases). Between the trimmed V and J ends, which lost 8 bases and 3 bases, there was a span of 13 bases. The CDR3 consists of 14 residues. CDR1 and CDR2 (germline): KGHDR, SFDVKD. Here the CDR3 DNA reads TGTGCCACCAAGAGTCCGGGAAACAAAAACATTCAGTACTTC. Translated, it gives CATKSPGNKNIQYF.

This clone was seen once. V usage is TRBV12-3 or TRBV12-4 and J usage is TRBJ1-1, with D possibly TRBD1 on 6 matching bases. The CDR3 sequence is 13 residues long. V was pared by 5 bases and J by 1 base, with 8 bases between. CDR3: CASSLGQNTEAFF. CDR3 nucleotides: TGTGCCAGCAGTCTGGGACAGAACACTGAAGCTTTCTTT.

The gene calls are TRBV2 and TRBJ1-1; D is unclear. The V gene's germline CDR1 is SNHLY and CDR2 FYNNEI. V shed 11 bases and J shed 8 bases, with 15 bases lying between them. The CDR3 contains 11 residues. CDR3 nucleotide sequence: TGTGCCGGGCTATCGGGGTTAGAAGCTTTCTTT. Translated, it gives CAGLSGLEAFF.

In its sample, this clone was seen once. V and J are TRBV7-2 and TRBJ2-2; TRBD1 might be the D (6 bases). The length of the CDR3 is 15 residues. V lost 4 bases and J 1 base, leaving 10 bases between the germline ends. The germline gives CDR1 SGHTA, CDR2 FQGNSA. The CDR3 nucleotides read TGTGCCAGCAGCTCCTGGACAGTGAACACCGGGGAGCTGTTTTTT. Translated: CASSSWTVNTGELFF. The full variable domain, completed using reference TRBV7-2 and TRBJ2-2, is GAGVSQSPSNKVTEKGKDVELRCDPISGHTALYWYRQSLGQGLEFLIYFQGNSAPDKSGLPSDRFSAERTGGSVSTLTIQRTQQEDSAVYLCASSSWTVNTGELFFGEGSRLTVL.

The gene calls are TRBV2 and TRBJ1-2; perhaps TRBD1 as D (6 bases). Trimming removed 7 bases at V and 0 bases at J, with 12 bases between. The germline CDR1 and CDR2 sequences are SNHLY and FYNNEI. The CDR3 extends over 14 amino acids. This CDR3 is CASTIRQANYGYTF. CDR3 in DNA: TGTGCCAGCACCATTCGACAGGCTAACTATGGCTACACCTTC.